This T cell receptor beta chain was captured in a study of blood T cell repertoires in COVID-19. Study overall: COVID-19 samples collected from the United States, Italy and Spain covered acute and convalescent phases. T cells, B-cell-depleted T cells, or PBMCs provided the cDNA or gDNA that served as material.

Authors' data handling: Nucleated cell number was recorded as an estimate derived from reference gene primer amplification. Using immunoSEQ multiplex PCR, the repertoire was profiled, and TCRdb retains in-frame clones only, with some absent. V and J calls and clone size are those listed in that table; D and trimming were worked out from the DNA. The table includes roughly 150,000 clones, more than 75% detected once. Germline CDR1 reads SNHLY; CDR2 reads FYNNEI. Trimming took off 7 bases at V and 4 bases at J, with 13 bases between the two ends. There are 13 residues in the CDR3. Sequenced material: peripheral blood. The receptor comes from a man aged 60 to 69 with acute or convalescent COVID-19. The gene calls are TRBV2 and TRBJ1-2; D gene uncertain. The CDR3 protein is CASTEDPIYGYTF. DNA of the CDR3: TGTGCCAGCACCGAGGATCCGATCTATGGCTACACCTTC.